The T cell receptor beta chain described here comes from a study of control samples from healthy donors and cancer patients. Libraries were prepared by immunoSEQ multiplex PCR; TCRdb keeps only in-frame clonotypes and omits some of them. The data hold a few hundred thousand clones, with approximately 92% observed a single time. This CDR3 comprises 16 residues. Per the germline V gene, CDR1 is SGHKS and CDR2 is YYEKEE (reference sequence). V was clipped by 2 bases and J by 0 bases, with 14 bases between them. The genes are TRBV5-5 and TRBJ1-1; D remains unclear. The TCR originated in a man aged 35 to 55 with head and neck cancer. The specimen sequenced was PBMCs. CDR3 DNA sequence: TGTGCCAGCAGCTTCGTGTTGGGTGAACTGAACACTGAAGCTTTCTTT. This encodes CASSFVLGELNTEAFF.